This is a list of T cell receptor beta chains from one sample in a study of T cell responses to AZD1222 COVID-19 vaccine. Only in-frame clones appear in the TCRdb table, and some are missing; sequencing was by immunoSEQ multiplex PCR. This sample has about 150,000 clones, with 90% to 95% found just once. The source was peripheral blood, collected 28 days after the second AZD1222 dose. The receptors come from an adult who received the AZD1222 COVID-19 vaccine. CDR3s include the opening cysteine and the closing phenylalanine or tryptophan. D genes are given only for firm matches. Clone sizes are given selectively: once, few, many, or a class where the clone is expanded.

CDR3 protein: CASSPVGGLTEAFF
CDR3 DNA: TGTGCCAGCAGCCCCGTTGGGGGTCTCACTGAAGCTTTCTTT
J gene: TRBJ1-1
clone size: .
V gene: TRBV6-5
D gene: .

CDR3 protein: CAWDSGTGGGYGYTF
CDR3 DNA: TGTGCTTGGGATTCGGGAACAGGGGGCGGCTATGGCTACACCTTC
J gene: TRBJ1-2
clone size: once
V gene: TRBV30
D gene: TRBD1

CDR3 protein: CASSHRVPPYEQYF
CDR3 DNA: TGTGCCAGCAGCCACAGGGTCCCGCCCTACGAGCAGTACTTC
J gene: TRBJ2-7
clone size: .
V gene: TRBV7-8
D gene: .

CDR3 protein: CASSEGTPNTGELFF
CDR3 DNA: TGTGCCAGCAGTGAAGGGACTCCGAACACCGGGGAGCTGTTTTTT
J gene: TRBJ2-2
clone size: .
V gene: TRBV6-1
D gene: .

CDR3 protein: CASSSGTGGSPGELFF
CDR3 DNA: TGTGCCAGCAGCTCGGGGACAGGGGGCTCCCCCGGGGAGCTGTTTTTT
J gene: TRBJ2-2
clone size: .
V gene: TRBV5-4
D gene: TRBD1

CDR3 protein: CASSFNTNTEAFF
CDR3 DNA: TGTGCCAGCAGCTTTAATACGAACACTGAAGCTTTCTTT
J gene: TRBJ1-1
clone size: .
V gene: TRBV5-4
D gene: .

CDR3 protein: CASSYYPGLADYSYEQYF
CDR3 DNA: TGTGCCAGCAGTTACTACCCGGGACTAGCGGACTACTCCTACGAGCAGTACTTC
J gene: TRBJ2-7
clone size: .
V gene: TRBV6-2/TRBV6-3
D gene: TRBD2

CDR3 protein: CASSLDRVQAYEQYF
CDR3 DNA: TGTGCCAGCAGCTTAGACCGGGTCCAGGCCTACGAGCAGTACTTC
J gene: TRBJ2-7
clone size: .
V gene: TRBV5-6
D gene: .

CDR3 protein: CASSPPGVQPQHF
CDR3 DNA: TGTGCCAGCTCACCACCAGGGGTCCAGCCCCAGCATTTT
J gene: TRBJ1-5
clone size: .
V gene: TRBV18
D gene: .

CDR3 protein: CASSAGTHYEQYF
CDR3 DNA: TGTGCCAGCAGTGCCGGGACACACTACGAGCAGTACTTC
J gene: TRBJ2-7
clone size: .
V gene: TRBV25-1
D gene: .